A selection of T cell receptor beta chains follows, all from one sample in a study of CD8 T cells in ankylosing spondylitis. TCRdb re-called the 5' RACE reads with MiXCR, one entry per CDR3 protein. This table has about 750,000 distinct CDR3 sequences, 15% to 20% appearing once. The sample was blood, either unsorted or a sorted T cell fraction (not recorded which). The receptors shown here come from a male donor with ankylosing spondylitis. CDR3s include the opening cysteine and the closing phenylalanine or tryptophan. D genes are given only for firm matches. Where a row states a size, it is once, few, many or the class of an expanded clone; other rows omit it.

CDR3nt | CDR3aa | d_gene | j_gene | abundance | v_gene
TGTGCCAGCAGCTTAGGTGACAGGCTTCACACTGAAGCTTTCTTT | CASSLGDRLHTEAFF | . | TRBJ1-1 | few | TRBV7-2
TGTGCCAGCAGCCAACCTGGGACAGGGGGCACTGAAGCTTTCTTT | CASSQPGTGGTEAFF | TRBD1 | TRBJ1-1 | few | TRBV4-2
TGCGCCAGCAGCTTGGAGGCGGAGGGTGGCTACACCTTC | CASSLEAEGGYTF | . | TRBJ1-2 | few | TRBV5-1
TGTGCCAGCAGGTCCAGGTCCTCCTACGAGCAGTACTTC | CASRSRSSYEQYF | . | TRBJ2-7 | few | TRBV12-3/TRBV12-4
TGCGCCAGCAGCTTGGGGGACTTACCAAACACTGAAGCTTTCTTT | CASSLGDLPNTEAFF | . | TRBJ1-1 | . | TRBV5-1
TGTGCCAGCAGTTCCGCTCAGCCCCAGCATTTT | CASSSAQPQHF | . | TRBJ1-5 | . | TRBV6-6
TGTGCCAGCAGTTTGGACAGCAGCTATGGCTACACCTTC | CASSLDSSYGYTF | . | TRBJ1-2 | many | TRBV7-9
TGTGCCAGCAGCTTGGATATAGTTGAGCAGTTCTTC | CASSLDIVEQFF | . | TRBJ2-1 | few | TRBV5-6
TGTGCCAGCAGCGAAGGGACGCCCGGGGCCTACGAGCAGTACTTC | CASSEGTPGAYEQYF | . | TRBJ2-7 | . | TRBV6-1
TGTGCCAGCAGTTTTCAGGGGGCCCTGTACGAGCAGTACTTC | CASSFQGALYEQYF | TRBD1 | TRBJ2-7 | once | TRBV28
TGTGCCAGCAGTTACTCGAAAATTTACAGGGCGGGTGAGCAGTTCTTC | CASSYSKIYRAGEQFF | . | TRBJ2-1 | few | TRBV6-2/TRBV6-3
TGCAGCGTAATCGGGACGGCACTAGCCAAAAACATTCAGTACTTC | CSVIGTALAKNIQYF | . | TRBJ2-4 | . | TRBV29-1
TGCAGCGTTCGGATAGAGACACTAGCGGGGGGGCCCAATGAGCAGTTCTTC | CSVRIETLAGGPNEQFF | TRBD2 | TRBJ2-1 | once | TRBV29-1
TGCAGTGTCCAGAGTTCTGGAAACACCATATATTTT | CSVQSSGNTIYF | . | TRBJ1-3 | few | TRBV20-1
TGTGCCAGCAGTCCACTCCCGGGGAACACTGAAGCTTTCTTT | CASSPLPGNTEAFF | . | TRBJ1-1 | many | TRBV27
TGTGCCACCAGCAGAGATTATGCGGGGATCGGCGAGCAGTACTTC | CATSRDYAGIGEQYF | . | TRBJ2-7 | . | TRBV15
TGCGCCAGCAGCCAAGATGTGAACAATGAGCAGTTCTTC | CASSQDVNNEQFF | . | TRBJ2-1 | few | TRBV4-3
TGCGCCAGCAGCTTGCCTGGGACAGACTATGGCTACACCTTC | CASSLPGTDYGYTF | TRBD1 | TRBJ1-2 | . | TRBV5-1
TGTGCCAGCAGTCCGGGATCCTCGGGCTACGAGCAGTACTTC | CASSPGSSGYEQYF | . | TRBJ2-7 | . | TRBV27
TGCAGCGTTGACGGGTCATCGCGGGGTGGGCTATACAATGAGCAGTTCTTC | CSVDGSSRGGLYNEQFF | . | TRBJ2-1 | . | TRBV29-1
TGTGCCAGCAGCGTAACGGGGACCCTCCAAGAGACCCAGTACTTC | CASSVTGTLQETQYF | . | TRBJ2-5 | few | TRBV9
TGCAGCGTAGCCGAAGCGGGAGGGCCCTACAATGAGCAGTTCTTC | CSVAEAGGPYNEQFF | TRBD2 | TRBJ2-1 | few | TRBV29-1
TGTGCCAGCAGCTTCAGGACTCCGAGCTCCTACGAGCAGTACTTC | CASSFRTPSSYEQYF | . | TRBJ2-7 | . | TRBV11-3
TGTGCCAGCAGATATACCGGGACTAGCGGAAAAGAGACCCAGTACTTC | CASRYTGTSGKETQYF | TRBD2 | TRBJ2-5 | . | TRBV13
TGTGCCAGCAGCTTATCAGGGTTCAACGAGCAGTACTTC | CASSLSGFNEQYF | . | TRBJ2-7 | few | TRBV7-9
TGCAGTGCTAGGGACAGGGGGGACGGGGAGCTGTTTTTT | CSARDRGDGELFF | TRBD1 | TRBJ2-2 | . | TRBV20-1
TGTGCCAGCAGTTTAATCGGGACTGGCACAGATACGCAGTATTTT | CASSLIGTGTDTQYF | . | TRBJ2-3 | . | TRBV12-3/TRBV12-4
TGCAGTCCGGACGGGGGCCGATCCTACAATGAGCAGTTCTTC | CSPDGGRSYNEQFF | . | TRBJ2-1 | few | TRBV20-1
TGTGCCAGCAGCTTAGCTTCTAGCGGGGGGGGGCGTACGCAGTATTTT | CASSLASSGGGRTQYF | TRBD2 | TRBJ2-3 | few | TRBV7-8
TGCGCCAGCAGCCAAGGGACCGGGGCCAAATACTACGAGCAGTACTTC | CASSQGTGAKYYEQYF | . | TRBJ2-7 | many | TRBV4-1
TGCAGCGTTGAGGCGGAGAACACCGGGGAGCTGTTTTTT | CSVEAENTGELFF | . | TRBJ2-2 | many | TRBV29-1
TGTGCCAGTAGTGAATCCCGCCGTAGCGGGAGCCGAAGTGAGCAGTTCTTC | CASSESRRSGSRSEQFF | TRBD2 | TRBJ2-1 | . | TRBV19
TGTGCCAGCAGTGAAGAACAGACAATGACGCAGTTCTTC | CASSEEQTMTQFF | . | TRBJ2-1 | few | TRBV2
TGTGCCAGCAGCTTAAAGGGTGGTTCTCAGGGTGAGCAGTTCTTC | CASSLKGGSQGEQFF | . | TRBJ2-1 | . | TRBV7-9
TGCAGTGTAAGGGACTGGAAAGAGACCCAGTACTTC | CSVRDWKETQYF | . | TRBJ2-5 | . | TRBV29-1
TGTGCCAGCTCACCTTTAAGACAGGGCGTTGGCCAGCCCCAGCATTTT | CASSPLRQGVGQPQHF | TRBD1 | TRBJ1-5 | . | TRBV18
TGTGCCAGCAGCCAAGATCCAGGGAAGGGCTCTGGAAACACCATATATTTT | CASSQDPGKGSGNTIYF | . | TRBJ1-3 | . | TRBV3-1
TGTGCCAGCAGGCCTCAGGGGGCGAGCACAGATACGCAGTATTTT | CASRPQGASTDTQYF | TRBD1 | TRBJ2-3 | many | TRBV12-3/TRBV12-4
TGTGCCAGCACCCCACGGCACCGGTGGGAGACCCAGTACTTC | CASTPRHRWETQYF | . | TRBJ2-5 | few | TRBV3-1
TGCTGTGCTAACAACCTAGACAGGGGATATAATGAAAAACTGTTTTTT | CCANNLDRGYNEKLFF | TRBD1 | TRBJ1-4 | . | TRBV20-1
TGTGCCAGCAGCTTAGCCGGACAGGGGGCGTCCTATGAGCAGTTCTTC | CASSLAGQGASYEQFF | TRBD1 | TRBJ2-1 | few | TRBV7-2
TGTGCCAGCAGCTGGGCAACCACAGATACGCAGTATTTT | CASSWATTDTQYF | . | TRBJ2-3 | . | TRBV5-6
TGCAGTGCTAGAGATTTACAGGGAAGTTCCTACGAGCAGTACTTC | CSARDLQGSSYEQYF | . | TRBJ2-7 | . | TRBV20-1